These T cell receptor beta chains were read from a single sample in a study of cytomegalovirus exposure and HLA in healthy donors. The protocol was immunoSEQ multiplex PCR, while the TCRdb copy is restricted to in-frame clones and leaves out a portion. The table includes about 210,000 clones, about three quarters detected once. The sample was PBMCs. Receptors were obtained from a male donor in good health and CMV-seronegative. The conserved cysteine and the conserved F or W are not part of the CDR3 here. Expanded clones are given a class, and other clones once, few, many or no size at all.

v_call cdr3_length clone_size cdr3_aa
TRBV2 11 . ASFEGQGYEQY
TRBV5-1 15 . ASSIYRGTGLVYGYT
TRBV5-1 13 . ASRPSEGVGNTIY
TRBV4-1 12 . ASSLTTGKGVLF
TRBV4-1 15 . ASSQDLLAGQAYEQY
TRBV2 11 . ASSEVRDQPQH
TRBV7-2 13 . ASSPLPGVYNEQF
TRBV13 15 . ASSFRTSGSSYNEQF
TRBV5-5 17 . ASSLWLNPSGLGNQPQH
TRBV28 12 . ASKLAGAYNEQF
TRBV19 11 . ASSSMGGGELF
TRBV29-1 12 . SVTPGQGPFEQY
TRBV5-1 14 . ASSAPGGGSADTQY
TRBV6-6 13 . ASSYFRHGSYEQY
TRBV27 13 . ASKAPSGGAYEQF
TRBV4-2 13 . ASREQGSSNQPQH
TRBV18 13 . ASSPQALGASPLH
TRBV20-1 9 . SARNVNEQF
TRBV27 12 . ASRQGPHTGELF
TRBV27 12 few ASRQGWPGNTIY
TRBV20-1 9 . SVVRAETQY
TRBV10-3 13 . AITAGTYNTGELF
TRBV6-6 14 . ASSYVAGVTTGELF
TRBV5-4 13 . ASSLGTGVNYGYT
TRBV19 13 few ASSMEQGITYEQY
TRBV4-1 13 . ASTLSSNQGNEQF
TRBV19 12 . ASSVPGGSYEQY
TRBV5-4 14 . ASSLQRGASTDTQY
TRBV18 13 . ASSPQGAIYNEQF
TRBV5-1 13 . ASSRLAGGAGEQY
TRBV6-5 11 . ASSYSENYGYT
TRBV4-2 18 . ASSQDSLSGGKLYTDTQY
TRBV5-1 10 . ASSLSDYEQF
TRBV29-1 14 few SVGGLADQSTDTQY
TRBV11-2 13 few ASSQTSGFYNEQF
TRBV19 13 . ASSIRQETYNEQF
TRBV4-1 11 . ASSQTGGYEQY